This T cell receptor (beta chain) was recovered during a study of cytotoxic CD8 clonotypes in ibrutinib-treated CLL. Background on the study: Following a median around twelve months of treatment, with a range of 6 to 36, response samples were taken. Mean productive templates were 255,043; mean productive rearrangements were around 91,000.

This CDR3 is 16 amino acids long. Trimming took 3 bases from V and 1 from J, leaving 16 bases between them. Germline V gives CDR1 SGDLS, CDR2 YYNGEE. The method was immunoSEQ multiplex PCR; TCRdb's version includes in-frame clones alone and lacks a portion of them. Of about 200,000 clones in the sample, over 60% were seen once. V and J are TRBV9 and TRBJ1-2; TRBD1 might be the D (6 bases). The TCR was taken from a human donor with chronic lymphocytic leukemia. Material: PBMCs, obtained after 24 months of ibrutinib treatment. The CDR3 sequence is CASSGIGGSGNYGYTF. Here the CDR3 DNA reads TGTGCCAGCAGCGGAATTGGGGGCTCGGGTAACTATGGCTACACCTTC.